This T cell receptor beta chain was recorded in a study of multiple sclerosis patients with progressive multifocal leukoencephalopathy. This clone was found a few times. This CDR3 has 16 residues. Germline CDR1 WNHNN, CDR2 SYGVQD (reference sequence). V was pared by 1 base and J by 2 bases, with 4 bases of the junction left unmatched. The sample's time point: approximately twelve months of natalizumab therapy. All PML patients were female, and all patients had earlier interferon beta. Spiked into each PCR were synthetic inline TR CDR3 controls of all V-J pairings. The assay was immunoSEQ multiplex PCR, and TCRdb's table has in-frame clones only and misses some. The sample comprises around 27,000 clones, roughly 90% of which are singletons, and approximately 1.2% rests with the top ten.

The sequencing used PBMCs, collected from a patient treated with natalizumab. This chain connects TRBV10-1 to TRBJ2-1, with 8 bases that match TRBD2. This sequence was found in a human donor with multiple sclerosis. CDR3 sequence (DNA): TGCGCCAGCAGTGAGTGGAGCGGGGGACCCTACAATGAGCAGTTCTTC. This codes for CASSEWSGGPYNEQFF.